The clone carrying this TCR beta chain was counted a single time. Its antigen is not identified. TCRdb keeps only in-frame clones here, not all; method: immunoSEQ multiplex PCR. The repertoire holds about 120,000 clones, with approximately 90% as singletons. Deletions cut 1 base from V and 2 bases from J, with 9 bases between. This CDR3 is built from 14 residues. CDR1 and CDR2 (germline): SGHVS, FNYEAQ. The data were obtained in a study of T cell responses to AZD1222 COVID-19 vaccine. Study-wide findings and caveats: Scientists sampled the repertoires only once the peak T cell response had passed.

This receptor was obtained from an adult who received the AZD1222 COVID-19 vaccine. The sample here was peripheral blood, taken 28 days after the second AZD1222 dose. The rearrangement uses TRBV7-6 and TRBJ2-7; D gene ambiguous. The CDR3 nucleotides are TGTGCCAGCAGCTTAGGGCCGGCCCCCTACGAGCAGTACTTC. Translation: CASSLGPAPYEQYF.